These 28 T cell receptor beta chains came from one sample sequenced in a study of T cells in Graves' hyperthyroidism and ophthalmopathy. Researchers took RNA transcripts and amplified the TCR beta CDR3 regions from them. A set of HTBI primers served as the primers for a first-round RT-PCR of the TCR CDR3. TCRdb reprocessed the multiplex PCR reads via MiXCR and lists one record per CDR3 protein. The data show hundreds of thousands of distinct CDR3 sequences, under 15% seen once. Sequencing was carried out using blood. Every receptor here comes from a woman aged 18-30 years with Graves' hyperthyroidism.

This clonotype has just a few counts. Relative to the germline gene, one junction end is altered; a read error may explain this. V usage is TRBV20-1 and J usage is TRBJ2-5; no clear D. Per the germline V gene, CDR1 is DFQATT and CDR2 is SNEGSKA (reference sequence). This CDR3 comprises 12 residues. This chain's CDR3 is CSARAREETQHF. The CDR3 region has the DNA TGCAGTGCTAGGGCGAGAGAAGAGACCCAGCACTTC.

With respect to this clonotype: The CDR3 does not close with the conserved phenylalanine or tryptophan, likely indicating a read error. V is TRBV19 and J is TRBJ1-1, with D hard to call. Looked up from germline, CDR1 is LNHDA and CDR2 is SQIVND (reference sequence). The CDR3 loop spans 16 amino acids. Trimming cost V 0 bases and J 4 bases, with 15 bases left between them. The CDR3 DNA sequence: TGTGCCAGTAGTATAGAACCAGCGCAGGTTGCCACTGAAGCTTTCCTT. It specifies CASSIEPAQVATEAFL.

In this sample, this clonotype turned up a few times. The chain combines TRBV29-1 with TRBJ1-3, with D perhaps TRBD1 (6 bases). This CDR3 has 15 residues. Germline CDR1 SQVTM, CDR2 ANQGSEA. Trimming took 4 bases from V and 0 from J, leaving 13 bases between them. The CDR3 spells CSVGGAPSSGNTIYF. CDR3 nucleotide sequence: TGCAGCGTTGGGGGGGCTCCCAGCTCTGGAAACACCATATATTTT.

This clonotype appeared a few times. V gene TRBV18 combines with J gene TRBJ2-7; tentative D call: TRBD2 (6 bases). V was clipped by 8 bases and J by 0 bases, with 20 bases between them. Looked up from germline, CDR1 is KGHSH and CDR2 is LQKENI. The CDR3 consists of 16 residues. CDR3 sequence (DNA): TGTGCCAGCGCGACTGCCGGGGGTCCATACTCCTACGAGCAGTACTTC. It specifies CASATAGGPYSYEQYF.

The V gene is TRBV11-1, the J gene TRBJ2-5, with 14 bases that match TRBD2. Germline lookup yields CDR1 SGHAT and CDR2 FQDESV (reference sequence). The CDR3 length is 16 residues. V trimming: 5 bases; J trimming: 2 bases; junction bases outside the gene matches: 4. DNA of the CDR3: TGTGCCAGCAGCCCCTGGACTAGCGGGGGGCAAGAGACCCAGTACTTC. This gives the protein CASSPWTSGGQETQYF.

This clonotype was observed at least ten times. The chain is built from TRBV28 and TRBJ2-5; 10 nucleotides agree with TRBD1. V shed 6 bases and J 2 bases; nucleotides not matched to a gene: 3. This CDR3 contains 14 residues. Per the germline V gene, CDR1 is MDHEN and CDR2 is SYDVKM. CDR3 region: CASRGDRGQETQYF. CDR3 nucleotide sequence: TGTGCCAGCAGAGGGGACAGGGGACAAGAGACCCAGTACTTC.

This clonotype was seen ten or more times. This chain uses TRBV28 with TRBJ2-1; D is uncertain. Germline CDR1 reads MDHEN; CDR2 reads SYDVKM. V was clipped by 2 bases and J by 4 bases, with 18 bases between them. The CDR3 runs 17 residues. The CDR3 DNA sequence: TGTGCCAGCAGTTTAAAATCGTGGAATACGATTTACAATGAGCAGTTCTTC. It translates to CASSLKSWNTIYNEQFF. Filled out from reference TRBV28 and TRBJ2-1, the complete variable domain reads DVKVTQSSRYLVKRTGEKVFLECVQDMDHENMFWYRQDPGLGLRLIYFSYDVKMKEKGDIPEGYSVSREKKERFSLILESASTNQTSMYLCASSLKSWNTIYNEQFFGPGTRLTVL.

V and J are TRBV11-2 and TRBJ2-3; a possible D gene is TRBD2 (6 bases). This CDR3 has 17 amino acids. Trimming removed 0 bases at V and 0 bases at J, with 13 bases between. Germline V lookup: CDR1 SGHAT, CDR2 FQNNGV. The CDR3: CASSLESGAPSTDTQYF. The CDR3 coding sequence is TGTGCCAGCAGCTTAGAGTCGGGAGCGCCCAGCACAGATACGCAGTATTTT.

This chain connects TRBV7-9 to TRBJ2-1, with 7 bases identical to TRBD2. The CDR3 is 18 residues long. V lost 5 bases and J lost 3; bases outside the gene matches: 16. Germline loops: CDR1 SEHNR, CDR2 FQNEAQ (reference sequence). This CDR3 reads CASSLDLAVGRIYNEQFF. In DNA, the CDR3 is TGTGCCAGCAGCCTTGACTTAGCGGTCGGGAGGATCTACAATGAGCAGTTCTTC. Full variable domain (remainder filled in from reference TRBV7-9 and TRBJ2-1): DTGVSQNPRHKITKRGQNVTFRCDPISEHNRLYWYRQTLGQGPEFLTYFQNEAQLEKSRLLSDRFSAERPKGSFSTLEIQRTEQGDSAMYLCASSLDLAVGRIYNEQFFGPGTRLTVL.

This clonotype has ten or more counts. This rearrangement joins TRBV20-1 to TRBJ1-2; a possible D gene is TRBD1 (5 bases). CDR1 is DFQATT, CDR2 SNEGSKA, per germline (reference sequence). The CDR3 is 15 amino acids. V dropped 0 bases and J dropped 0 bases, with 11 bases sitting between them. CDR3 coding DNA: TGCAGTGCTAGAGATGGGCAGGGAGCTAACTATGGCTACACCTTC. Amino acid sequence: CSARDGQGANYGYTF.

This clonotype has at least ten counts. This rearrangement joins TRBV5-1 to TRBJ2-1, with D unclear. This CDR3 region has 15 residues. Trimming stripped 0 bases from V and 3 bases from J, with 10 bases between. Germline assignment: CDR1 SGHRS and CDR2 YFSETQ. The DNA for the CDR3 is TGCGCCAGCAGCTTGGAGAGTAGTTACTACAATGAGCAGTTCTTC. The encoded protein is CASSLESSYYNEQFF.

V and J are TRBV10-3 and TRBJ1-1; D call uncertain. The CDR3 is 14 amino acids. V was pared by 4 bases and J by 3 bases, with 12 bases between. From germline, CDR1 is ENHRY and CDR2 SYGVKD. Written as DNA, the CDR3 is TGTGCCATCAGTGTTAGCGGTGGAGACACTGAAGCTTTCTTT. This encodes CAISVSGGDTEAFF.

This clonotype was counted many times. This chain links TRBV12-3 or TRBV12-4 with TRBJ2-2; 7 nucleotides match TRBD1. This CDR3 spans 15 amino acids. The junction had 5 bases not matched to a gene; V was cut back by 3 bases and J by 4 bases. Written as DNA, the CDR3 is TGTGCCAGCAGTTTCTTATCAGGGGGCACCGGGGAGCTGTTTTTT. This codes for CASSFLSGGTGELFF.

The rearrangement uses TRBV10-2 and TRBJ2-7; possibly TRBD2 for D (5 bases). V was clipped by 1 base and J by 5 bases, with 12 bases between them. The CDR3 has 14 amino acids. Per the germline V gene, CDR1 is WSHSY and CDR2 is SAAADI. The CDR3 nucleotides read TGCGCCAGCAGTGAGTGGGGAGAGGGAAACGAGCAGTACTTC. It is translated as CASSEWGEGNEQYF.

This clonotype was found many times. V gene TRBV2 combines with J gene TRBJ2-1; D remains unclear. Germline CDR1 reads SNHLY; CDR2 reads FYNNEI. Trimming cost V 3 bases and J 9 bases, with 9 bases left between them. This CDR3 has 12 amino acids. The chain's CDR3 is CASSEGGFEQFF. The CDR3 DNA sequence: TGTGCCAGCAGTGAGGGTGGGTTTGAGCAGTTCTTC.

Ten or more counts support this clonotype. The chain combines TRBV7-2 with TRBJ2-7; 7 bases agree with TRBD2. Germline V gene data show CDR1 as SGHTA and CDR2 as FQGNSA. V was clipped by 7 bases and J by 4 bases; unmatched bases: 16. This CDR3 region has 16 residues. CDR3 DNA sequence: TGTGCCAGCACCCAGGGATTTCCGCGGGAGAGGTACGAGCAGTACTTC. It yields the protein CASTQGFPRERYEQYF.

Ten or more counts support this clonotype. This chain links TRBV6-2 or TRBV6-3 with TRBJ1-1, with a tentative D call TRBD1 (5 bases). This CDR3 has 14 residues. Between the trimmed V and J ends, which lost 8 bases and 6 bases, there was a span of 19 bases. Germline assignment: CDR1 MNHEY and CDR2 SVGEGT. The DNA of the CDR3 is TGTGCCAGCGGAGCCCCGGGGGGAAGGGCTGAAGCTTTCTTT. Encoded protein: CASGAPGGRAEAFF.

This clonotype was seen only a few times. The chain combines TRBV4-3 with TRBJ1-2; D unclear. V was clipped by 0 bases and J by 3 bases, with 11 bases between them. The CDR3 consists of 15 residues. Germline values: CDR1 LGHNA, CDR2 YSLEER. CDR3 bases: TGCGCCAGCAGCCAAGATTTACTTGGGGACTATGGCTACACCTTC. This translates into CASSQDLLGDYGYTF.

In this sample, this clonotype turned up many times. The chain carries TRBV6-2 or TRBV6-3 and TRBJ2-1; 10 nucleotides line up with TRBD2. Germline lookup yields CDR1 MNHEY and CDR2 SVGEGT. CDR3 length equals 16 residues. J gave up 4 bases and V 7 bases, and 10 bases lay outside the gene matches. CDR3 DNA: TGTGCCAGCACCAAACAGGGACTAGCGAGTTACAATGAGCAGTTCTTC. Translation: CASTKQGLASYNEQFF.

This clonotype occurred many times. The chain uses TRBV7-9 and TRBJ1-3; D ambiguous. The V end was cut by 5 bases, the J end by 3 bases, with 11 bases between. Germline V CDR1 and CDR2: SEHNR, FQNEAQ (reference sequence). The CDR3 sequence is 14 residues long. The CDR3 nucleotides read TGTGCCAGCAGCCCCGGAGGGCGTGGAAACACCATATATTTT. Translated, it gives CASSPGGRGNTIYF. The full variable domain, completed using reference TRBV7-9 and TRBJ1-3, is DTGVSQNPRHKITKRGQNVTFRCDPISEHNRLYWYRQTLGQGPEFLTYFQNEAQLEKSRLLSDRFSAERPKGSFSTLEIQRTEQGDSAMYLCASSPGGRGNTIYFGEGSWLTVV.

This clonotype was observed at least ten times. V is TRBV11-2 and J is TRBJ2-3, with a weak D call TRBD2 (5 bases). V was pared by 4 bases and J by 0 bases, with 8 bases between. From germline, CDR1 is SGHAT and CDR2 FQNNGV. The CDR3 has 14 amino acids. CDR3 sequence (DNA): TGTGCCAGCAGCTCAACGGGAAGCACAGATACGCAGTATTTT. Translation gives CASSSTGSTDTQYF.

This clonotype was seen at least ten times. V usage is TRBV3-1 and J usage is TRBJ1-3; no reliable D call. Deletions cut 3 bases from V and 2 bases from J, with 8 bases between. This CDR3 region has 14 residues. CDR1 and CDR2 (germline): LGHDT, YNNKEL (reference sequence). CDR3 DNA sequence: TGTGCCAGCAGCCATGTCGACCCTGGAAACACCATATATTTT. It codes for CASSHVDPGNTIYF.

There are many counts of this clonotype. The chain couples TRBV20-1 to TRBJ2-7; a weak D match, TRBD1 (6 bases). Trimming left V 4 bases short and J 4 bases short, with 17 bases between. The CDR3 totals 14 residues. Germline loops: CDR1 DFQATT, CDR2 SNEGSKA (reference sequence). CDR3 in amino acids: CSAIAAQGSYEQYF. The CDR3 nucleotides are TGCAGTGCTATCGCCGCCCAGGGGTCATACGAGCAGTACTTC.

In its sample, this clonotype was seen many times. The chain uses TRBV28 and TRBJ2-1, with 11 bases fitting TRBD2. The germline CDR1 and CDR2 sequences are MDHEN and SYDVKM. Trimming removed 1 base from V and 4 bases from J; junction bases left unmatched: 3. The CDR3 is made up of 16 amino acids. The CDR3 DNA follows: TGTGCCAGCAGTTTATCGACTAGCGGGACTTACAATGAGCAGTTCTTC. Protein product: CASSLSTSGTYNEQFF.

This clonotype was counted ten times or more. The chain couples TRBV19 to TRBJ2-7; the match to TRBD2 covers 9 bases. CDR1 and CDR2 (germline): LNHDA, SQIVND (reference sequence). V lost 10 bases, J lost 0 bases, and 10 bases stayed unmatched. The CDR3 is made up of 15 amino acids. The CDR3 sequence: CATRPSSGNSYEQYF. The CDR3 bases are TGTGCCACCCGCCCCTCTAGCGGGAACTCCTACGAGCAGTACTTC. The complete variable domain, with remaining parts taken from reference TRBV19 and TRBJ2-7, reads DGGITQSPKYLFRKEGQNVTLSCEQNLNHDAMYWYRQDPGQGLRLIYYSQIVNDFQKGDIAEGYSVSREKKESFPLTVTSAQKNPTAFYLCATRPSSGNSYEQYFGPGTRLTVT.

With regard to this clonotype: Possible read error: a much larger clone is one base away. The chain carries TRBV10-2 and TRBJ2-1; maybe TRBD2 (7 bases). Germline values: CDR1 WSHSY, CDR2 SAAADI. The CDR3 loop spans 17 amino acids. CDR3 sequence: CASSDTGGPPAHNEQLF. The CDR3 region has the DNA TGCGCCAGCTCCGACACGGGGGGCCCCCCGGCTCACAATGAGCAGCTCTTC.

At least ten counts were recorded for this clonotype. The rearrangement links TRBV7-3 to TRBJ1-1; weak D call: TRBD1 (6 bases). With 5 bases removed from V and 8 bases from J, the gap between germline ends came to 15 bases. CDR3 size: 13 residues. Germline V gives CDR1 SGHTA, CDR2 FQGTGA. CDR3 nucleotide sequence: TGTGCCAGCAGCAGTGACAGGTCTAGAGAAGCTTTCTTT. Translated, it gives CASSSDRSREAFF.

This clonotype was seen only a few times. The rearrangement links TRBV28 to TRBJ2-1, with a possible D match to TRBD2 (6 bases). This CDR3 contains 11 residues. CDR1 is MDHEN and CDR2 is SYDVKM in the germline V gene. With 4 bases removed from V and 15 bases from J, the gap between germline ends came to 13 bases. In DNA, the CDR3 is TGTGCCAGCAGTTCGACTAGAATTTCGTTCTTC. It translates to CASSSTRISFF. The whole variable domain, remainder taken from reference TRBV28 and TRBJ2-1, is DVKVTQSSRYLVKRTGEKVFLECVQDMDHENMFWYRQDPGLGLRLIYFSYDVKMKEKGDIPEGYSVSREKKERFSLILESASTNQTSMYLCASSSTRISFFGPGTRLTVL.